These 26 T cell receptor beta chains were all obtained from the same sample, sequenced in a study of T cells in Graves' hyperthyroidism and ophthalmopathy. Using RNA transcripts as the source, TCR beta CDR3 regions were amplified. The HTBI primer set was used in a first-round RT-PCR of the TCR CDR3. TCRdb re-derived calls from the multiplex PCR reads in MiXCR, one entry per CDR3 protein. The table lists 200,000 to 250,000 distinct CDR3 sequences, around 16% of them singletons. The source material was blood. Receptors originate from a man aged 40-50 years with Graves' hyperthyroidism.

The sample holds many counts of this clonotype. This chain uses TRBV5-6 with TRBJ2-5; D is unclear. CDR1 and CDR2 from the germline V gene are SGHDT and YYEEEE. Trimming shortened V by 4 bases and J by 4 bases, and 17 bases separated the two germline ends. This CDR3 contains 15 residues. The CDR3 DNA reads as TGTGCCAGCAGCCCGACCCCTCGCGTGGGAGAGACCCAGTACTTC. It specifies CASSPTPRVGETQYF.

The J gene is TRBJ2-7, the V gene TRBV20-1; D is perhaps TRBD1 (6 bases). V gave up 4 bases and J gave up 2 bases, with 9 bases separating them. Germline V gene data show CDR1 as DFQATT and CDR2 as SNEGSKA (reference sequence). There are 12 residues in the CDR3. The CDR3 loop is CSANRDPYEQYF. The CDR3 DNA follows: TGCAGTGCTAACAGGGATCCCTACGAGCAGTACTTC.

This clonotype was seen at least ten times. The chain uses TRBV20-1 and TRBJ2-7; D not resolved. V was clipped by 7 bases and J by 3 bases, with 7 bases between them. The CDR3 runs to 10 residues. The germline V gene has CDR1 DFQATT and CDR2 SNEGSKA (reference sequence). The CDR3 region is CSVPNYEQYF. The CDR3 DNA sequence: TGCAGTGTACCAAACTACGAGCAGTACTTC.

In its sample, this clonotype was seen a few times. The chain has TRBV5-1 and TRBJ1-2; TRBD1 aligns across 8 bases. The CDR3 is made up of 13 amino acids. Trimming at V came to 4 bases and at J to 8 bases, leaving 7 bases not matched to a gene. Germline-derived CDR1 and CDR2 are SGHRS and YFSETQ. CDR3 protein: CASSLSTGDGYTF. CDR3 sequence (DNA): TGCGCCAGCAGCCTTTCGACAGGGGACGGCTACACCTTC. Combining the CDR3 with reference TRBV5-1 and TRBJ1-2 gives the whole variable domain KAGVTQTPRYLIKTRGQQVTLSCSPISGHRSVSWYQQTPGQGLQFLFEYFSETQRNKGNFPGRFSGRQFSNSRSEMNVSTLELGDSALYLCASSLSTGDGYTFGSGTRLTVV.

This clonotype was recorded at least ten times. The CDR3 spells CASSLLYTGELFF. Here the CDR3 DNA reads TGTGCCAGCAGTTTACTGTACACCGGGGAGCTGTTTTTT. This chain joins TRBV28 and TRBJ2-2; D gene ambiguous. Germline lookup yields CDR1 MDHEN and CDR2 SYDVKM. V was cut by 2 bases and J by 3 bases, with 4 bases left in between. CDR3 length: 13 residues.

There are many counts of this clonotype. This chain joins TRBV18 and TRBJ1-3, with D possibly TRBD1 on 6 matching bases. There are 16 residues in the CDR3. The ends were cut back, 3 bases at V and 0 bases at J, with 12 bases in the middle. Germline lookup yields CDR1 KGHSH and CDR2 LQKENI. In nucleotides, the CDR3 is TGTGCCAGCTCACCTACACTGGACAGCTCTGGAAACACCATATATTTT. Its protein product is CASSPTLDSSGNTIYF.

The rearrangement uses TRBV5-1 and TRBJ1-1, with no clear D. The CDR3 runs to 14 residues. V lost 4 bases and J lost 1, with 11 bases in between. Germline V gene lookup returns CDR1 SGHRS and CDR2 YFSETQ. CDR3: CASSQYRENTEAFF. The CDR3 DNA follows: TGCGCCAGCAGCCAATATCGCGAGAACACTGAAGCTTTCTTT.

This clonotype has only a few counts. This chain links TRBV27 with TRBJ1-1; no clear D. Germline loops: CDR1 MNHEY, CDR2 SMNVEV (reference sequence). Trimming took 5 bases from V and 2 from J, leaving 18 bases between them. This CDR3 is built from 16 residues. The CDR3 bases are TGTGCCAGCAGTCGACCCAATTCGGCAGTCAACACTGAAGCTTTCTTT. This encodes CASSRPNSAVNTEAFF.

V gene TRBV6-1 combines with J gene TRBJ2-2; 7 positions match TRBD1. With V trimmed by 6 bases and J by 2 bases, 9 bases remained unmatched. Germline CDR1 MNHNS, CDR2 SASEGT. The CDR3 runs to 16 residues. The CDR3 DNA follows: TGTGCCAGCAGCCCGACAGGGAAGATTAACACCGGGGAGCTGTTTTTT. The encoded protein is CASSPTGKINTGELFF.

The V call is TRBV7-2, the J call TRBJ2-5; D may correspond to TRBD1 or TRBD2 (6 bases each). This CDR3 spans 18 amino acids. Trimming took off 2 bases at V and 2 bases at J, with 21 bases between the two ends. Germline-derived CDR1 and CDR2 are SGHTA and FQGNSA. The DNA of the CDR3 is TGTGCCAGCAGCTTACAAGCCGGAGGGGGAACCCTACAAGAGACCCAGTACTTC. Protein product: CASSLQAGGGTLQETQYF.

At least ten counts were recorded for this clonotype. This chain connects TRBV20-1 to TRBJ1-2, with D perhaps matching TRBD1 (5 bases). V lost 4 bases and J lost 4, with 13 bases in between. In germline, CDR1 is DFQATT, CDR2 SNEGSKA (reference sequence). This CDR3 spans 13 amino acids. CDR3 bases: TGCAGTGCTACCCAATACGACAGCTATGGCTACACCTTC. Its translation: CSATQYDSYGYTF.

The chain joins TRBV5-1 to TRBJ1-2, with D tentatively TRBD1 (6 bases). Germline CDR1 SGHRS, CDR2 YFSETQ. There are 12 residues in the CDR3. Trimming stripped 4 bases from V and 7 bases from J, with 11 bases between. The CDR3 reads CASSPEGGGYTF. The DNA of the CDR3 is TGCGCCAGCAGCCCCGAAGGGGGTGGCTACACCTTC.

This chain uses TRBV4-1 with TRBJ2-7, with 10 bases aligning to TRBD1. V shed 0 bases, J shed 2 bases, and the junction held 10 bases outside the gene matches. The CDR3 is 18 amino acids. Per germline, CDR1 MGHRA and CDR2 YSYEKL. The CDR3 DNA reads TGCGCCAGCAGCCAAGAAGCCCCCACCGGACAGGGGGCCTACGAGCAGTACTTC. Translation: CASSQEAPTGQGAYEQYF.

This clonotype was found many times. The V and J genes are TRBV7-2 and TRBJ2-5; D ambiguous. The CDR3 runs 12 residues. The V and J ends lost 4 bases and 5 bases respectively, with 8 bases between them. Germline CDR1 reads SGHTA; CDR2 reads FQGNSA. The CDR3 DNA reads TGTGCCAGCAGCTCAAGTTTGGAGACCCAGTACTTC. This codes for CASSSSLETQYF.

This clonotype was picked up many times. The rearrangement joins TRBV20-1 to TRBJ2-5; the match to TRBD2 covers 7 bases. J gave up 3 bases and V 0 bases, and 7 bases lay outside the gene matches. CDR1 and CDR2 from the germline V gene are DFQATT and SNEGSKA (reference sequence). This CDR3 is built from 15 residues. In DNA, the CDR3 is TGCAGTGCTAGAGATCCGAGGCTAGCGGAAGAGACCCAGTACTTC. It is translated as CSARDPRLAEETQYF.

The sample holds a few counts of this clonotype. This rearrangement joins TRBV6-1 to TRBJ1-5; no definite D call. Germline loops: CDR1 MNHNS, CDR2 SASEGT. The CDR3 spans 13 residues. Trimming pared 2 bases from V and 7 bases from J, leaving 9 bases between. The CDR3 loop reads CASSELMGQPQHF. The CDR3 DNA sequence: TGTGCCAGCAGTGAACTCATGGGCCAGCCCCAGCATTTT.

The sample holds many counts of this clonotype. The chain couples TRBV11-2 to TRBJ1-2; D is unclear. The CDR3 runs to 15 residues. Trimming took 3 bases from V and 2 from J, leaving 13 bases between them. CDR1 is SGHAT, CDR2 FQNNGV, per germline. This CDR3 reads CASSLRPSVNYGYTF. The CDR3 region has the DNA TGTGCCAGCAGCTTGCGCCCATCTGTCAACTATGGCTACACCTTC. Complete variable domain (other parts from reference TRBV11-2 and TRBJ1-2): EAGVAQSPRYKIIEKRQSVAFWCNPISGHATLYWYQQILGQGPKLLIQFQNNGVVDDSQLPKDRFSAERLKGVDSTLKIQPAKLEDSAVYLCASSLRPSVNYGYTFGSGTRLTVV.

This clonotype was seen ten or more times. The genes are TRBV9 and TRBJ1-1; 7 bases are shared with TRBD1. Losses at the gene ends were 1 base for V and 4 bases for J; bases not matched to a gene: 7. Germline assignment: CDR1 SGDLS and CDR2 YYNGEE. The CDR3 has 15 amino acids. The CDR3 protein is CASSVTGEGGTEAFF. In DNA form, the CDR3 reads TGTGCCAGCAGCGTAACAGGGGAAGGTGGCACTGAAGCTTTCTTT. Using reference TRBV9 and TRBJ1-1 for the parts outside the CDR3, the full variable domain is DSGVTQTPKHLITATGQRVTLRCSPRSGDLSVYWYQQSLDQGLQFLIQYYNGEERAKGNILERFSAQQFPDLHSELNLSSLELGDSALYFCASSVTGEGGTEAFFGQGTRLTVV.

This clonotype was counted at least ten times. The rearrangement links TRBV11-3 to TRBJ2-1; no reliable D call. CDR3 size: 13 residues. V lost 0 bases, J lost 5 bases, and 5 bases lay in between. Germline CDR1 is SGHNT and CDR2 is YENEEA. This CDR3 is CASSLDMHNEQFF. The CDR3 coding sequence is TGTGCCAGCAGCTTAGATATGCACAATGAGCAGTTCTTC.

This clonotype has a handful of counts. The chain combines TRBV20-1 with TRBJ2-4; 7 nucleotides match TRBD2. This CDR3 spans 13 amino acids. The V gene's germline CDR1 is DFQATT and CDR2 SNEGSKA (reference sequence). V trimming: 1 base; J trimming: 8 bases; junction bases outside the gene matches: 5. The CDR3 sequence is CSARGAGRDIQYF. The CDR3 DNA reads TGCAGTGCTAGAGGGGCGGGGAGGGACATTCAGTACTTC.

This clonotype has just a few counts. The chain links TRBV20-1 to TRBJ2-7; 7 nucleotides line up with TRBD1. The germline V gene has CDR1 DFQATT and CDR2 SNEGSKA (reference sequence). The junction had 7 bases not matched to a gene; V was cut back by 2 bases and J by 0 bases. The CDR3 extends over 15 amino acids. CDR3 coding DNA: TGCAGTGCTAGACGACTACAGGGGAGCTCCTACGAGCAGTACTTC. It translates to CSARRLQGSSYEQYF.

In its sample, this clonotype was seen a few times. The V call is TRBV7-8, the J call TRBJ2-1, with TRBD2 matching 7 bases. This CDR3 spans 16 amino acids. The trim removed 1 base at V and 5 bases at J, leaving 8 bases unmatched. CDR1 is SGHVS, CDR2 FQNEAQ, per germline. This chain's CDR3 is CASSLGSGTIDNEQFF. In DNA form, the CDR3 reads TGTGCCAGCAGCTTAGGGTCCGGGACTATCGACAATGAGCAGTTCTTC. Full variable domain (missing parts from reference TRBV7-8 and TRBJ2-1): GAGVSQSPRYKVAKRGQDVALRCDPISGHVSLFWYQQALGQGPEFLTYFQNEAQLDKSGLPSDRFFAERPEGSVSTLKIQRTQQEDSAVYLCASSLGSGTIDNEQFFGPGTRLTVL.

Many counts were recorded for this clonotype. The V and J genes are TRBV12-3 or TRBV12-4 and TRBJ2-7; 12 bases are a match to TRBD1. The CDR3 runs 15 residues. With 0 bases clipped from V and 5 bases from J, the junction kept 2 bases outside the gene matches. The CDR3 region has the DNA TGTGCCAGCAGTTTAGCCGGGACAGGGGGCGACGAGCAGTACTTC. Protein product: CASSLAGTGGDEQYF.

This clonotype was counted many times. The V and J genes are TRBV30 and TRBJ2-7; D may be TRBD2 (5 bases). Germline CDR1 is GTSNPN and CDR2 is SVGIG (reference sequence). The CDR3 consists of 13 residues. V lost 4 bases and J 0 bases, leaving 10 bases between the germline ends. CDR3 bases: TGTGCCTGGAACCGAGGGAGCTCCTACGAGCAGTACTTC. Protein sequence: CAWNRGSSYEQYF.

The chain uses TRBV20-1 and TRBJ2-3, with TRBD2 identical over 11 bases. V trimming: 3 bases; J trimming: 0 bases; junction bases outside the gene matches: 2. Germline-derived CDR1 and CDR2 are DFQATT and SNEGSKA (reference sequence). The CDR3 sequence is 15 residues long. The CDR3 DNA reads as TGCAGTGCTAGCGGGACTAGCGGAAGCACAGATACGCAGTATTTT. It encodes CSASGTSGSTDTQYF.

This clonotype was detected a few times. This chain connects TRBV9 to TRBJ1-2, with a possible D match to TRBD1 (5 bases). V was clipped by 0 bases and J by 2 bases, with 8 bases between them. The CDR3 has 14 residues. The germline gives CDR1 SGDLS, CDR2 YYNGEE. Here the CDR3 reads CASSVETANYGYTF. The CDR3 region has the DNA TGTGCCAGCAGCGTAGAGACAGCGAACTATGGCTACACCTTC.